The rows below give T cell receptor beta chains drawn from one sample of a study of Ad26.COV2.S vaccination and SARS-CoV-2 variants. Assay: immunoSEQ multiplex PCR; the TCRdb copy retains only in-frame clones and omits some. Among roughly 500,000 clones listed, about 91% were seen once. The material was peripheral blood, obtained in a trial of Ad26.COV2.S vaccine versus placebo. The receptors come from a person aged 18-60 years who received the Ad26.COV2.S COVID-19 vaccine or a placebo. CDR3s include the opening cysteine and the closing phenylalanine or tryptophan. D genes are given only for firm matches. Clone sizes are given selectively: once, few, many, or a class where the clone is expanded.

cdr3_nt	cdr3_aa	clone_size	j_call	d_call	cdr3_length	v_call
TGTGCCAGCAGCTTGGTGGCCAGTCGATACGAGCAGTTCTTC	CASSLVASRYEQFF	few	TRBJ2-1	NA	14	TRBV5-6
TGTGCCAGTAGTATGGATCGTAAACAGGGTGGGAATCAGCCCCAGCATTTT	CASSMDRKQGGNQPQHF	NA	TRBJ1-5	NA	17	TRBV19
TGTGCCTCCTCGCCTCTCAGGGAGACGTTTGGGACCCAGTACTTC	CASSPLRETFGTQYF	NA	TRBJ2-5	NA	15	TRBV6-5
TGTGCCAGCAGTTACTCAGGACAGGGTCGCTATGGCTACACCTTC	CASSYSGQGRYGYTF	NA	TRBJ1-2	TRBD1	15	TRBV6-6
TGCGCCAGCAGCAAACTAGCGGGCACAGATACGCAGTATTTT	CASSKLAGTDTQYF	NA	TRBJ2-3	TRBD2	14	TRBV4-3
TGTGCCAGCAGGCGCCATAGCACAGATACGCAGTATTTT	CASRRHSTDTQYF	NA	TRBJ2-3	NA	13	TRBV27
TGTGCCAGCAGTCCACAAACAGGGGGCGTCGCCAAAAACATTCAGTACTTC	CASSPQTGGVAKNIQYF	NA	TRBJ2-4	TRBD1	17	TRBV27
TGTGCCAGCAGGTGGCTAGCGGGAGGTGCCCCCAACACCGGGGAGCTGTTTTTT	CASRWLAGGAPNTGELFF	NA	TRBJ2-2	TRBD2	18	TRBV7-6
TGTGCCAGCAGCCAAGTCGACGGGACCTACGAGCAGTACTTC	CASSQVDGTYEQYF	NA	TRBJ2-7	NA	14	TRBV3-1/TRBV3-2
TGTGCCAGTAGTATAAAGGGAAGGGGGCAGCCCCAGCATTTT	CASSIKGRGQPQHF	once	TRBJ1-5	NA	14	TRBV19
TGTGCCAGCAGCTTAGCTGCCGGAACGACTGGCTACACCTTC	CASSLAAGTTGYTF	NA	TRBJ1-2	NA	14	TRBV7-8
TGTGCCAGTAGTCTGAGCCAGGGGACTGAAGCTTTCTTT	CASSLSQGTEAFF	once	TRBJ1-1	NA	13	TRBV19
TGTGCCATCAGTGAGAGGGGATCCTATGGCTACACCTTC	CAISERGSYGYTF	NA	TRBJ1-2	NA	13	TRBV10-3
TGTGCCAGCAGTTCCCTTGCGGGGGCCACTACAGATACGCAGTATTTT	CASSSLAGATTDTQYF	NA	TRBJ2-3	NA	16	TRBV6-5